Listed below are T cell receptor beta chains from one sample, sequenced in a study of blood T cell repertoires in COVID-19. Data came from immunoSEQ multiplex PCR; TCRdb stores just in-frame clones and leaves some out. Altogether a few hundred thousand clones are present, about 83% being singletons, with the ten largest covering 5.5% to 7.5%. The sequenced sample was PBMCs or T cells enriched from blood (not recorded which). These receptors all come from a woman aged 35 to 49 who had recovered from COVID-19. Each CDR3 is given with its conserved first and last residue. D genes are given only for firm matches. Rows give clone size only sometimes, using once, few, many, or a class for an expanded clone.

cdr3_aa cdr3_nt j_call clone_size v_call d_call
CASSHGQGAKNIQYF TGTGCCAGCAGCCACGGACAGGGGGCCAAAAACATTCAGTACTTC TRBJ2-4 few TRBV7-2 TRBD1
CASSVVFGVAGYNEQFF TGTGCCAGCAGCGTAGTGTTTGGGGTAGCGGGTTACAATGAGCAGTTCTTC TRBJ2-1 NA TRBV9 TRBD2
CASSIDFLGTGNTEAFF TGTGCCAGTAGTATAGATTTTTTGGGGACAGGGAACACTGAAGCTTTCTTT TRBJ1-1 NA TRBV19 TRBD1
CASSKWGLPPDNQPQHF TGTGCCAGCAGCAAATGGGGACTCCCCCCAGACAATCAGCCCCAGCATTTT TRBJ1-5 NA TRBV21-1 NA
CASRVRGNYNEQFF TGTGCCAGCAGGGTCCGGGGGAATTACAATGAGCAGTTCTTC TRBJ2-1 NA TRBV7-8 NA
CASSFTGISSYNSPLHF TGCGCCAGCAGCTTCACAGGGATAAGCTCCTATAATTCACCCCTCCACTTT TRBJ1-6 NA TRBV5-1 NA
CASSSGTGSYGYTF TGTGCCAGTAGTTCCGGGACAGGGAGCTATGGCTACACCTTC TRBJ1-2 NA TRBV19 TRBD1
CASSLWTSGRSYEQYF TGTGCCAGCAGCCTTTGGACTAGCGGGAGAAGCTACGAGCAGTACTTC TRBJ2-7 NA TRBV11-2 TRBD2
CASSYAGASNYGYTF TGTGCCAGCAGTTACGCGGGGGCCTCTAACTATGGCTACACCTTC TRBJ1-2 NA TRBV6-2/TRBV6-3 NA
CASSSREDEQFF TGTGCCAGCAGTTCTCGAGAGGATGAGCAGTTCTTC TRBJ2-1 NA TRBV27 NA
CATSRSGGPRNEQFF TGTGCCACCAGCAGGTCGGGAGGGCCTCGGAATGAGCAGTTCTTC TRBJ2-1 NA TRBV15 TRBD2
CASSPEAGVGYNEQFF TGTGCCAGCAGCCCCGAGGCGGGAGTGGGATACAATGAGCAGTTCTTC TRBJ2-1 NA TRBV7-9 TRBD2
CASSLALLAGGEQFF TGCGCCAGCAGCTTGGCATTGCTAGCGGGAGGTGAGCAGTTCTTC TRBJ2-1 NA TRBV5-1 TRBD2
CASSAVAGVVTGELFF TGCGCCAGCAGCGCCGTAGCGGGAGTTGTCACCGGGGAGCTGTTTTTT TRBJ2-2 NA TRBV5-1 TRBD2
CASTVISAGDWSPNEETQYF TGTGCCAGCACGGTCATCTCTGCGGGGGACTGGTCCCCCAATGAAGAGACCCAGTACTTC TRBJ2-5 NA TRBV27 TRBD2
CASSGGAYQETQYF TGTGCCAGCAGTGGGGGGGCGTACCAAGAGACCCAGTACTTC TRBJ2-5 NA TRBV9 NA
CASSQKKPGGGTGGNTIYF TGCGCCAGCAGCCAAAAAAAGCCAGGCGGGGGAACGGGTGGAAACACCATATATTTT TRBJ1-3 NA TRBV4-3 NA
CATSESRLAPEADTQYF TGTGCCACCAGTGAGTCCCGACTAGCGCCTGAGGCAGATACGCAGTATTTT TRBJ2-3 NA TRBV24-1 TRBD2
CASSTALNTEAFF TGTGCCAGCAGTACAGCTTTGAACACTGAAGCTTTCTTT TRBJ1-1 few TRBV6-6 NA
CASCQSGSYNEQFF TGTGCCTCTTGTCAGAGCGGCTCCTACAATGAGCAGTTCTTC TRBJ2-1 NA TRBV28 NA
CASSDLGESNQPQHF TGTGCCAGCAGTGACCTAGGGGAAAGCAATCAGCCCCAGCATTTT TRBJ1-5 NA TRBV2 NA
CASSGSGGLDTQYF TGTGCCAGTAGTGGGTCAGGGGGCTTGGATACGCAGTATTTT TRBJ2-3 NA TRBV19 TRBD1
CASRAIGTGFGYTF TGTGCCAGCAGGGCAATCGGGACAGGGTTTGGCTACACCTTC TRBJ1-2 NA TRBV2 TRBD1
CASSSSPLAGDSNQPQHF TGTGCCAGCAGCTCAAGCCCACTGGCAGGGGATAGCAATCAGCCCCAGCATTTT TRBJ1-5 NA TRBV7-6 NA
CATSDPNRGGYTF TGTGCCACCAGTGATCCGAACAGGGGTGGCTACACCTTC TRBJ1-2 NA TRBV24-1 TRBD1
CASSPSQGAVDTQYF TGTGCCAGCTCACCATCACAGGGGGCGGTAGATACGCAGTATTTT TRBJ2-3 NA TRBV18 TRBD1
CASSLTGRNSNEQYF TGTGCCAGCAGCTTAACAGGCCGGAACTCTAACGAGCAGTACTTC TRBJ2-7 NA TRBV11-2 NA
CASRPYRGGTEAFF TGTGCCAGCAGACCATACCGAGGGGGCACTGAAGCTTTCTTT TRBJ1-1 NA TRBV6-5 NA
CSAIEGATEAFF TGCAGTGCTATTGAGGGGGCTACTGAAGCTTTCTTT TRBJ1-1 NA TRBV20-1 TRBD1
CASSLTYRAHDYTF TGCGCCAGCAGCTTGACCTACAGGGCCCATGACTACACCTTC TRBJ1-2 NA TRBV5-1 NA
CASSDGNYGYTF TGTGCCAGCAGTGACGGGAACTATGGCTACACCTTC TRBJ1-2 NA TRBV25-1 NA
CASSVDSVHNEQFF TGTGCCAGCAGCGTAGACTCCGTCCACAATGAGCAGTTCTTC TRBJ2-1 NA TRBV9 NA
CASRTGTGGFEAFF TGCGCCAGCAGAACCGGGACAGGGGGCTTTGAAGCTTTCTTT TRBJ1-1 NA TRBV5-1 TRBD1
CAWTPDRGRGLFF TGTGCCTGGACCCCGGACAGGGGGAGAGGACTGTTTTTT TRBJ1-4 NA TRBV30 TRBD1
CASSRDRIFEQYF TGTGCCAGCAGCCGGGACAGGATCTTCGAGCAGTACTTC TRBJ2-7 NA TRBV5-4 TRBD1
CASSPSPTGNQPQHF TGTGCCAGCTCACCCTCACCGACAGGCAATCAGCCCCAGCATTTT TRBJ1-5 NA TRBV18 NA
CASSRGLGYTF TGTGCCAGTAGTAGGGGGCTCGGCTACACCTTC TRBJ1-2 many TRBV19 NA
CASSPLPTSGTTDTQYF TGTGCCAGCAGCCCCCTCCCGACTAGCGGGACCACAGATACGCAGTATTTT TRBJ2-3 NA TRBV7-2 TRBD2
CASGGERNSPLHF TGTGCCAGCGGAGGGGAGAGAAATTCACCCCTCCACTTT TRBJ1-6 NA TRBV6-5 NA
CSVAGEGKVNGYTF TGCAGCGTTGCGGGGGAGGGAAAGGTGAATGGCTACACCTTC TRBJ1-2 NA TRBV29-1 NA
CASSAGGRRGRTEAFF TGTGCCAGCAGCGCGGGGGGGCGCAGGGGTCGCACTGAAGCTTTCTTT TRBJ1-1 NA TRBV9 NA
CASSPTSGRSDTQYF TGTGCCAGCAGCCCTACTAGCGGGAGGTCCGATACGCAGTATTTT TRBJ2-3 NA TRBV7-9 TRBD2
CATSDPRVNGELFF TGTGCCACCAGTGATCCGAGGGTTAACGGGGAGCTGTTTTTT TRBJ2-2 few TRBV24-1 NA
CASSPRQAESSGNTIYF TGTGCCAGCTCACCACGACAGGCCGAGAGCTCTGGAAACACCATATATTTT TRBJ1-3 few TRBV18 NA
CASSPAGDNYGYTF TGCGCCAGCAGCCCCGCAGGGGATAACTATGGCTACACCTTC TRBJ1-2 NA TRBV5-1 NA
CASSAQTNYGYTF TGTGCCAGCAGCGCACAGACTAACTATGGCTACACCTTC TRBJ1-2 NA TRBV28 NA
CASSLGQTWTDTQYF TGCGCCAGCAGCTTGGGGCAGACTTGGACAGATACGCAGTATTTT TRBJ2-3 NA TRBV5-1 NA
CSVGESWNSEAFF TGCAGCGTTGGGGAGTCGTGGAACAGTGAAGCTTTCTTT TRBJ1-1 few TRBV29-1 NA
CAISDGLAGEISGYEQYF TGTGCCATCAGTGATGGGCTAGCGGGAGAAATCAGCGGTTACGAGCAGTACTTC TRBJ2-7 once TRBV10-3 TRBD2